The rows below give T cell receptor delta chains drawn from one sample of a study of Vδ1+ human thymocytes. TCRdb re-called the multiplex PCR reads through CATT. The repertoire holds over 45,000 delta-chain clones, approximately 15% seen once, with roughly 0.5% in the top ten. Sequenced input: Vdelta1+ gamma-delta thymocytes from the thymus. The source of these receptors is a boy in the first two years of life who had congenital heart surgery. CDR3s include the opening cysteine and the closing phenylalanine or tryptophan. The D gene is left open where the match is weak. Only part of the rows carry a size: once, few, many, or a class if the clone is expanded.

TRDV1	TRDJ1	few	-	TGTGCTCTTGGGGTCCGATGGTCTTACACCGATAAACTCATCTTT	CALGVRWSYTDKLIF
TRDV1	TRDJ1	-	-	TGTGCTCTTGGGGCTCCTCGTCGAGATAAACTCATCTTT	CALGAPRRDKLIF
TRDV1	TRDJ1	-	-	TGTGCTCTTGGGGAGCAAAGGGCAAGAACTGGGACCCATAAACTCATCTTT	CALGEQRARTGTHKLIF
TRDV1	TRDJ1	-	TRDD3	TGTGCTCTTGGGGAACTGGGCCCTGCGAACTGGGGGAAGTACACCGATAAACTCATCTTT	CALGELGPANWGKYTDKLIF
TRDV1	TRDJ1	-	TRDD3	TGTGCTCTTGGGAAGGGGAGAATACTGGGGGATCGGACGTACACCGATAAACTCATCTTT	CALGKGRILGDRTYTDKLIF
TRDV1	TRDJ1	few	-	TGTGCTCTTGGGGAACTCTTGGGGATTAATCAACACGTTAAACTCATCTTT	CALGELLGINQHVKLIF
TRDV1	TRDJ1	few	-	TGTGCTCTTGGGGATGGAAATCCTCCCTCGCCGTGCCTTTACACCGATAAACTCATCTTT	CALGDGNPPSPCLYTDKLIF
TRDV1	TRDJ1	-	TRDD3	TGTGCTCTTGGGGAACCGACTCTTTACTGGGGGTACACCGATAAACTCATCTTT	CALGEPTLYWGYTDKLIF
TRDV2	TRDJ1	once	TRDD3	TGTGCCTGTGACACCGTAATTGGGGGATACGCTGTAAGTTGGTCCGATAAACTCATCTTT	CACDTVIGGYAVSWSDKLIF
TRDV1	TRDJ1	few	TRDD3	TGTGCTCTTGGGGAACTTCGTCGCCTGGGGGATTTTACCGATAAACTCATCTTT	CALGELRRLGDFTDKLIF
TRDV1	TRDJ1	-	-	TGTGCTCTTGGGGAACCCCCGACGCCTGGACTGTACACCGATAAACTCATCTTT	CALGEPPTPGLYTDKLIF
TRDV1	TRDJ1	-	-	TGTGCTCTTGGGGAAAGCCGACCGACCGGGTACGGTACTGGTACCGATAAACTCATCTTT	CALGESRPTGYGTGTDKLIF
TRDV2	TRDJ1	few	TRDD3	TGTGCCTGTGACAAGGAGGAAGACTGGGGGGTCACCGATAAACTCATCTTT	CACDKEEDWGVTDKLIF
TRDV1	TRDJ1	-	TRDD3	TGTGCTCTTGGGGAACATTGGGGGGATACCTACCGCATCGATAAACTCATCTTT	CALGEHWGDTYRIDKLIF
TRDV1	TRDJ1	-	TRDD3	TGTGCTCTTGGGGACCTCTTCCTACTGGGGGATACGTACACCGATAAACTCATCTTT	CALGDLFLLGDTYTDKLIF
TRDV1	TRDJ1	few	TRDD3	TGTGCTCTTGGGGACGACTACCGGCTGGGGGATACGTCGCCTAAACTCATCTTT	CALGDDYRLGDTSPKLIF
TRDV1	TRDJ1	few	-	TGTGCTCTTGGGGAAAGACCTGGCCCTTACACCGATAAACTCATCTTT	CALGERPGPYTDKLIF
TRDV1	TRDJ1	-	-	TGTGCTCTTGGGGAACTTCCCTACACCGATAAACTCATCTTT	CALGELPYTDKLIF
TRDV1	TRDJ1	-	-	TGTGCTCTTGGGAGTTCCTCCGATAAACTCATCTTT	CALGSSSDKLIF
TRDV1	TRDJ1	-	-	TGTGCTCTTGGGGGGCTCGGGAACCCGGGGGATAAACTCATCTTT	CALGGLGNPGDKLIF
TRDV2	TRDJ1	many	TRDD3	TGTGCCTGTGACACCGACTGGGGGATACAGAGGACCGATAAACTCATCTTT	CACDTDWGIQRTDKLIF
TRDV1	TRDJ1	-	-	TGTGCTCTTGGGGAACTTGGGGCCCACGTACTTTCACTCATCTTT	CALGELGAHVLSLIF